This record looks at one T cell receptor (beta chain) sequence and its context. This entry belongs to a study of blood T cell repertoires in COVID-19. This CDR3 is 14 amino acids long. V dropped 7 bases and J dropped 9; count of bases not matched to a gene: 7. Germline CDR1 and CDR2: MNHEY and SVGAGI. As handled by the study authors: Nucleated cell counts were estimated from reference gene primer amplification. Here immunoSEQ multiplex PCR was the method, and the copy in TCRdb shows in-frame clones only, minus some. Clonal size and the V and J genes are those of that table, whereas D and trimming came from the DNA. The table has some 280,000 clones, roughly 85% seen once; the top ten hold about 3%.

This rearrangement joins TRBV6-5 to TRBJ1-6, with 9 nucleotides matching TRBD1. This clonotype originated in a woman in her 30s with active or convalescent COVID-19. The sample consisted of peripheral blood. This chain's CDR3 is CASNSQGAGSPLHF. CDR3 in DNA: TGTGCCAGCAACTCACAGGGGGCAGGTTCACCCCTCCACTTT.